This T cell receptor (beta chain) was obtained from a study of neurological immune-mediated disorders. Indicated time point: technical triplicate 2. TCRdb reanalysed the 5' RACE reads using MiXCR and keeps one entry per CDR3 protein. The top ten hold about 4.5% of the sample, which has around 56,000 distinct CDR3 sequences, about 24% seen once. Sequenced sample: PBMCs. This sequence originates from a man in his fifties or sixties with HTLV-1-associated myelopathy (HAM/TSP).

CDR3 sequence reads: CASSQAGRREEPQHF. DNA for the CDR3: TGTGCCAGCAGCCAAGCCGGCAGACGGGAAGAACCCCAGCATTTT. The V call is TRBV4-2, the J call TRBJ1-5; no clear D. Germline V gene data show CDR1 as LGHNA and CDR2 as YNFKEQ. This CDR3 is 15 amino acids long. V gave up 1 base and J gave up 10 bases, with 17 bases separating them.